This T cell receptor (beta chain) comes out of a study of cytomegalovirus exposure and HLA in healthy donors. For this clone: As yet, its antigen is unknown.

General observations from the study: Looking again later, the authors saw that most CMV-associated TCR beta chains seemed HLA-restricted.

This CDR3 has 16 amino acids. In germline, CDR1 is MNHEY, CDR2 SMNVEV (reference sequence). Trimming stripped 0 bases from V and 6 bases from J, with 14 bases between. 13 Jbeta primers and 60 Vbeta primers were used for the PCR. The assay was immunoSEQ multiplex PCR, and TCRdb's table has in-frame clones only and misses some. The sample carries roughly 150,000 clones, around three quarters recorded once. What was sequenced was PBMCs. The V call is TRBV27, the J call TRBJ2-2; maybe TRBD2 (5 bases). This TCR derives from a woman aged 40 to 55 in good health and CMV-seronegative. In DNA form, the CDR3 reads TGTGCCAGCAGTTTATCTGGAGGAGCAGGTCCCGGGGAGCTGTTTTTT. It translates to CASSLSGGAGPGELFF.